This T cell receptor (beta chain) was recovered during a study of T cells after yellow fever vaccination. MiXCR was run by TCRdb on the 5' RACE reads, yielding one entry per CDR3 protein. Among 500,000 to 650,000 distinct CDR3 sequences listed, approximately 13% were seen once. This CDR3 is 15 amino acids long. Germline CDR1 and CDR2: LNHDA and SQIVND (reference sequence). Trimming cost V 0 bases and J 7 bases, with 13 bases left between them. This specimen consisted of PBMCs, obtained on the day of the yellow fever booster vaccination. The TCR sequence derives from a man aged 25 to 45 who received the YFV17D yellow fever vaccine. V gene TRBV19 combines with J gene TRBJ1-5; D remains ambiguous. CDR3 residues: CASSIESGSTQPQHF. In DNA form, the CDR3 reads TGTGCCAGTAGTATAGAGTCCGGGTCGACGCAGCCCCAGCATTTT.